The T cell receptor (beta chain) described here comes from a study of cytomegalovirus exposure and HLA in healthy donors. Study-level results: Clusters of TCRs from the first cohort tended to co-occur in the roughly 120 validation repertoires (as a later analysis found). A few chains tied to CMV proved CMV antigen-specific in vitro. The investigators catalogued 150 to 200 TCR beta chains as cytomegalovirus-associated.

Germline CDR1 is SGHTA and CDR2 is FQGNSA. The CDR3 covers 15 residues. Trimming took 3 bases from V and 7 from J; bases not matched to a gene: 8. Measured with immunoSEQ multiplex PCR; TCRdb has only the in-frame clones, and not every one. The table includes under 200,000 clones, roughly 96% detected once. With regard to this clone: The target antigen is unknown.

Sequenced: PBMCs. This chain connects TRBV7-2 to TRBJ2-1, with 8 bases aligning to TRBD2. The sequence derives from a woman aged 18-35 years in good health and CMV-seronegative. As DNA, the CDR3 is TGTGCCAGCAGCTTTAGCGCGGGGGGATCAAATGAGCAGTTCTTC. It translates to CASSFSAGGSNEQFF.